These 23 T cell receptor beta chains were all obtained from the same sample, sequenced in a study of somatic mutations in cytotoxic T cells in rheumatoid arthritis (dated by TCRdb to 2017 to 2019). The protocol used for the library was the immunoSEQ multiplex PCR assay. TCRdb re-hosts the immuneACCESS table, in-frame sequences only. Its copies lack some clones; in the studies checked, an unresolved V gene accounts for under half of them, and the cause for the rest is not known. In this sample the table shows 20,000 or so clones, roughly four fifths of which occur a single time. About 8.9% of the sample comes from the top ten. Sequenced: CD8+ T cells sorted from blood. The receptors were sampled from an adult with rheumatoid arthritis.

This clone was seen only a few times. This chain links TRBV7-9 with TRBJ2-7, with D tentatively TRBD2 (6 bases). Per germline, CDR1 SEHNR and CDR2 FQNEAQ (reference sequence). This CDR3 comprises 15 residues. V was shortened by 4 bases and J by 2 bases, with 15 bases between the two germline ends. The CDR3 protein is CASSSAGGSTYEQYF. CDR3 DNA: TGTGCCAGCAGCTCCGCCGGGGGTTCCACCTACGAGCAGTACTTC.

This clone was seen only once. The CDR3 coding sequence is TGCGCCAGCAGCCAAAATAACAGGGGGCAAGGCTACACCTTC. It is translated as CASSQNNRGQGYTF. The chain couples TRBV4-1 to TRBJ1-2; 9 bases are a match to TRBD1. V trimming: 2 bases; J trimming: 8 bases; junction bases outside the gene matches: 6. The CDR3 spans 14 residues. Germline loops: CDR1 MGHRA, CDR2 YSYEKL.

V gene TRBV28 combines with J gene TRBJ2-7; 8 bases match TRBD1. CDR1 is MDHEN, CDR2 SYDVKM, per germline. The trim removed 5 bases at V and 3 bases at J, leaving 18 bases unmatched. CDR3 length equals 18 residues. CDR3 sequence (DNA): TGTGCCAGCAGTACCCTCTCCCGCCGGGACAGGATAGACTACGAGCAGTACTTC. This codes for CASSTLSRRDRIDYEQYF.

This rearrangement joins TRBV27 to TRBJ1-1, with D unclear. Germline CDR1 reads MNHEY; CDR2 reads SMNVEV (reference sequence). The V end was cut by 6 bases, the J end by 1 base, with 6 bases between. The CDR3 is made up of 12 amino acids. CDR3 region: CASSEGNTEAFF. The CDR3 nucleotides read TGTGCCAGCAGCGAGGGGAACACTGAAGCTTTCTTT.

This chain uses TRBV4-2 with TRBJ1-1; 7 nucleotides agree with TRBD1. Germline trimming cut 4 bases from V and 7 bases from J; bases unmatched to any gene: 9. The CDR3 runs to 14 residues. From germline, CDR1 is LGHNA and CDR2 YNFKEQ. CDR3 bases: TGTGCCAGCAGCCCCAGAGGGGGCGGGCTTGAAGCTTTCTTT. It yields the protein CASSPRGGGLEAFF.

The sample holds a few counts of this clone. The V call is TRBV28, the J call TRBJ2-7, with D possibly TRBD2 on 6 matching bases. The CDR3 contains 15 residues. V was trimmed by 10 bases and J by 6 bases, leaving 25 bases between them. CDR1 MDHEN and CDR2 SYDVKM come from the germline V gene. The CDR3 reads CATQFTRGRYGEQYF. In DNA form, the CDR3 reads TGTGCCACCCAGTTTACGAGAGGGAGGTACGGCGAGCAGTACTTC.

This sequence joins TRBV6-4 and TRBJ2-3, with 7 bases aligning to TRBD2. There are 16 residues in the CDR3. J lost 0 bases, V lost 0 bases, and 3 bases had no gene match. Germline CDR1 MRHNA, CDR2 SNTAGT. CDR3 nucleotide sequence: TGTGCCAGCAGTGACTCGGCTAGCGGTAGCACAGATACGCAGTATTTT. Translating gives CASSDSASGSTDTQYF.

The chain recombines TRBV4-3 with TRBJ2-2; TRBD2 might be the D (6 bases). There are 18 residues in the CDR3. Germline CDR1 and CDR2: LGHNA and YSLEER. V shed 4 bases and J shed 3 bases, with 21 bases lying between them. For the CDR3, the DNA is TGCGCCAGCAGCCCCGGACCTGGAGGGACTCACTACACCGGGGAGCTGTTTTTT. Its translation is CASSPGPGGTHYTGELFF.

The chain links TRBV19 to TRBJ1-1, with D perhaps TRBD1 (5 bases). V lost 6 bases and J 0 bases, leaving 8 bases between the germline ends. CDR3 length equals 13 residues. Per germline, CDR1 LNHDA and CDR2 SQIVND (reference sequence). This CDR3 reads CASRDNMNTEAFF. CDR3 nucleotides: TGTGCCAGTAGGGACAACATGAACACTGAAGCTTTCTTT. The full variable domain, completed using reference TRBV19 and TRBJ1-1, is DGGITQSPKYLFRKEGQNVTLSCEQNLNHDAMYWYRQDPGQGLRLIYYSQIVNDFQKGDIAEGYSVSREKKESFPLTVTSAQKNPTAFYLCASRDNMNTEAFFGQGTRLTVV.

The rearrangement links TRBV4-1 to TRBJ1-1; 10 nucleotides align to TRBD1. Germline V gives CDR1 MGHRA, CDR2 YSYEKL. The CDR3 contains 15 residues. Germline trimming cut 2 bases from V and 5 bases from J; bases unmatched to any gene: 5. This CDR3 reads CASSQPGQGITEAFF. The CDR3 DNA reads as TGCGCCAGCAGCCAACCGGGACAGGGGATTACTGAAGCTTTCTTT.

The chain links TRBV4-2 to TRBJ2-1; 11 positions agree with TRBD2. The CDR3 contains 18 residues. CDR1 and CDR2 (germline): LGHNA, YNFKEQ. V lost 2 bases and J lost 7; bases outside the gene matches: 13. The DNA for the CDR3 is TGTGCCAGCAGCCAACGAATCACTAGCGGGAGTAGCTGGAATGAGCAGTTCTTC. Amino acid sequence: CASSQRITSGSSWNEQFF.

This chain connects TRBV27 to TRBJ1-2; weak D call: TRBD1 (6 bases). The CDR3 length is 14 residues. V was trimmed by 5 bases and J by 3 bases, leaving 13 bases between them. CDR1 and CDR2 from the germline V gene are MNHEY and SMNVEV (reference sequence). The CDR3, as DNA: TGTGCCAGCAGTAGACAGACAGGCCACTATGGCTACACCTTC. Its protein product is CASSRQTGHYGYTF.

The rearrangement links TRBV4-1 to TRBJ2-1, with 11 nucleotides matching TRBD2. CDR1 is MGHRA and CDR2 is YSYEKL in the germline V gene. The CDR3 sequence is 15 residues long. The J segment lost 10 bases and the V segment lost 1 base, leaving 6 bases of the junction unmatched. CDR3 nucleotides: TGCGCCAGCAGCCAAGTACTAGCGGGAGCACAAGAGCAGTTCTTC. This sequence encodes CASSQVLAGAQEQFF.

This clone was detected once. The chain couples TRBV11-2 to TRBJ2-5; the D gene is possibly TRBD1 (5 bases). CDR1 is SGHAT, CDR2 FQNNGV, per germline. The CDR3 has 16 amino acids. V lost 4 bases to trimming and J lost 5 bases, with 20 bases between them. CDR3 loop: CASSSPVSGSWETQYF. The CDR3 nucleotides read TGTGCCAGCAGCTCTCCGGTCTCAGGGTCTTGGGAGACCCAGTACTTC.

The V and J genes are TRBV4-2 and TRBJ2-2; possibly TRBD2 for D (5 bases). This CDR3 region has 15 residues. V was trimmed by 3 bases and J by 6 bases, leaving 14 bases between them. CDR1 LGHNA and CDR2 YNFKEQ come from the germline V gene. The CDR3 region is CASSHGNEGPGELFF. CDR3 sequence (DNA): TGTGCCAGCAGCCATGGAAATGAGGGTCCCGGGGAGCTGTTTTTT.

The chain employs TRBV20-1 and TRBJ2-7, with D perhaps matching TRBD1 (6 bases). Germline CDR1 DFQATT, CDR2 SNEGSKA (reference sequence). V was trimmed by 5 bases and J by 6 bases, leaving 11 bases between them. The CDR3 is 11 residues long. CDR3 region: CSAVEGGEQYF. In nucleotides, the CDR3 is TGCAGTGCTGTGGAAGGGGGCGAGCAGTACTTC.

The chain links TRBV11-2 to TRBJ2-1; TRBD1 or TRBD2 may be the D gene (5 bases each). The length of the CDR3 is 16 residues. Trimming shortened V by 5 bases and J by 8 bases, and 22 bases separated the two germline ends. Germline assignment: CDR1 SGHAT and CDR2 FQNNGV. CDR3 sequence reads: CASSGHGTLTSDEQFF. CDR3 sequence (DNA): TGTGCCAGCAGCGGCCACGGGACGCTAACCAGCGATGAGCAGTTCTTC.

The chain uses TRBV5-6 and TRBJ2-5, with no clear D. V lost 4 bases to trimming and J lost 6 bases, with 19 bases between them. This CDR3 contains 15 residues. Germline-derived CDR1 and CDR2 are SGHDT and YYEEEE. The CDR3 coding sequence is TGTGCCAGCAGCGTAGACGGAGTGGGGAAGAAGACCCAGTACTTC. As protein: CASSVDGVGKKTQYF.

The CDR3 spells CATSRGGVRLLGDTQYF. CDR3 DNA sequence: TGTGCCACCAGCAGAGGGGGGGTGAGACTCCTAGGGGATACGCAGTATTTT. This chain connects TRBV15 to TRBJ2-3; D is perhaps TRBD2 (6 bases). The CDR3 length is 17 residues. Germline CDR1 and CDR2: LNHNV and YYDKDF (reference sequence). V was trimmed by 1 base and J by 6 bases, leaving 20 bases between them.

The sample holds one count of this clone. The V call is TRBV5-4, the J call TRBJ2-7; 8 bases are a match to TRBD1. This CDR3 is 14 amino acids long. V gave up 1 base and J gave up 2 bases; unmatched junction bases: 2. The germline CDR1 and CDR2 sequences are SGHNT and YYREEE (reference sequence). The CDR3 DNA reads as TGTGCCAGCAGCTTGTGGGACAGGACCTACGAGCAGTACTTC. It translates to CASSLWDRTYEQYF.

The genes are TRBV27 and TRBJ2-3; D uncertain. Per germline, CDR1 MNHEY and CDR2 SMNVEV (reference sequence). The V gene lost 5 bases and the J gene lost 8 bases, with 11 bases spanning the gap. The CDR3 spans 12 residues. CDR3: CASSLTRGTQYF. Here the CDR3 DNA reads TGTGCCAGCAGTCTTACCAGAGGTACGCAGTATTTT.

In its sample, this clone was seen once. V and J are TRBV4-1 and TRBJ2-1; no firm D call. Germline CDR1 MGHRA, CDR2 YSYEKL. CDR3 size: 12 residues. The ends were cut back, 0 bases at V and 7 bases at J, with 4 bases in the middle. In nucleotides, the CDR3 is TGCGCCAGCAGCCAAGACGGGAATGAGCAGTTCTTC. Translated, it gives CASSQDGNEQFF.

CDR3 amino acids: CASSEVGGLSTDTQYF. CDR3 sequence (DNA): TGCGCCAGCAGTGAGGTGGGGGGGCTAAGCACAGATACGCAGTATTTT. The chain links TRBV10-1 to TRBJ2-3; possible D gene TRBD2, 7 bases. V gave up 2 bases and J gave up 0 bases, with 12 bases separating them. Germline-derived CDR1 and CDR2 are WNHNN and SYGVQD (reference sequence). This CDR3 comprises 16 residues.